Described below is a single TCR beta chain sequence and its context. The CDR3 is 15 amino acids. Trimming at V came to 2 bases and at J to 4 bases, leaving 5 bases not matched to a gene. Germline V gene sequence: CDR1 SGHNT, CDR2 YYREEE (reference sequence). The data stem from a study of blood T cell repertoires in COVID-19. The table came from immunoSEQ multiplex PCR; TCRdb's copy has only in-frame clones and leaves some out. The sample lists about 190,000 clones, roughly 84% occurring once. The sequencing input was PBMCs or T cells enriched from blood (not recorded which). The sequence derives from a woman aged 25-40 years who had been exposed to COVID-19. The chain recombines TRBV5-4 with TRBJ2-1, with TRBD2 matching over 8 bases. The CDR3 bases are TGTGCCAGCAGCTTCGGAGCGGGGGAATACAATGAGCAGTTCTTC. Protein sequence: CASSFGAGEYNEQFF. The variable domain in full, completed from reference TRBV5-4 and TRBJ2-1, reads ETGVTQSPTHLIKTRGQQVTLRCSSQSGHNTVSWYQQALGQGPQFIFQYYREEENGRGNFPPRFSGLQFPNYSSELNVNALELDDSALYLCASSFGAGEYNEQFFGPGTRLTVL.